This TCR beta chain is drawn from a study of control samples from healthy donors and cancer patients. Trimming pared 6 bases from V and 0 bases from J, leaving 16 bases between. The CDR3 contains 16 residues. CDR1 is MNHEY, CDR2 SVGEGT, per germline. Profiled with immunoSEQ multiplex PCR; TCRdb holds only in-frame clones, not every one. Of roughly 88,000 clones listed, approximately 93% are singletons. The chain couples TRBV6-2 or TRBV6-3 to TRBJ2-3, with D tentatively TRBD1 or TRBD2 (6 bases each). What was sequenced was blood. The receptor was derived from a man between 18 and 29 years old in good health. DNA of the CDR3: TGTGCCAGCAGCCCTACAGGGACTCTCAGCACAGATACGCAGTATTTT. Its translation is CASSPTGTLSTDTQYF.